The 21 T cell receptor beta chains in this list originate from one sample, sequenced in a study of cytotoxic CD8 clonotypes in ibrutinib-treated CLL. Profiling relied on immunoSEQ multiplex PCR, and the TCRdb table lists in-frame clones only, not all of them. This sample has about 45,000 clones, with about 65% found just once. The sample in question was PBMCs, obtained after 24 months of ibrutinib treatment. Receptor source: a human donor with chronic lymphocytic leukemia.

V usage is TRBV29-1 and J usage is TRBJ2-7; D is undetermined. CDR3 size: 13 residues. From germline, CDR1 is SQVTM and CDR2 ANQGSEA. V was cut by 4 bases and J by 6 bases, with 16 bases left in between. CDR3 DNA sequence: TGCAGCGTTGTGTCGAGAACCGTTGGCGAGCAGTACTTC. Amino acids: CSVVSRTVGEQYF.

The chain couples TRBV18 to TRBJ1-2; TRBD1 aligns across 8 bases. The CDR3 is 13 residues long. J was trimmed by 7 bases and V by 6 bases; bases with no gene match: 7. The V gene's germline CDR1 is KGHSH and CDR2 LQKENI. CDR3 nucleotide sequence: TGTGCCAGCTCCAGGGACAGGATCGGTGGCTACACCTTC. As protein: CASSRDRIGGYTF.

The rearrangement uses TRBV4-2 and TRBJ1-1, with a weak D call TRBD1 (6 bases). V gave up 3 bases and J gave up 3 bases, with 8 bases separating them. Germline V gives CDR1 LGHNA, CDR2 YNFKEQ. The CDR3 totals 13 residues. This CDR3 reads CASSHAGDTEAFF. The CDR3 DNA sequence: TGTGCCAGCAGCCACGCAGGGGACACTGAAGCTTTCTTT.

The DNA for the CDR3 is TGCAGCGTTGCAAGCGGGAGTAAATCGGGTGAGCAGTTCTTC. Protein sequence: CSVASGSKSGEQFF. The chain joins TRBV29-1 to TRBJ2-1, with TRBD2 matching 8 bases. Losses at the gene ends were 4 bases for V and 9 bases for J; bases not matched to a gene: 11. Looked up from germline, CDR1 is SQVTM and CDR2 is ANQGSEA. The CDR3 runs to 14 residues.

The chain couples TRBV7-2 to TRBJ2-7; 7 bases match TRBD1. The CDR3 loop spans 13 amino acids. Germline values: CDR1 SGHTA, CDR2 FQGNSA. Trimming took 4 bases from V and 4 from J; bases not matched to a gene: 4. Here the CDR3 DNA reads TGTGCCAGCAGCTGGGGACAGCTTTACGAGCAGTACTTC. Translated: CASSWGQLYEQYF.

The gene calls are TRBV5-4 and TRBJ2-5; D tentatively fits TRBD1 or TRBD2 (5 bases each). The ends were cut back, 6 bases at V and 3 bases at J, with 15 bases in the middle. There are 14 residues in the CDR3. The germline V gene encodes CDR1 SGHNT and CDR2 YYREEE (reference sequence). DNA of the CDR3: TGTGCCAGCACCATCGGGGCAATAGAAGAGACCCAGTACTTC. Amino acids: CASTIGAIEETQYF.

This clone was detected a few times. The CDR3 sequence is CASSLSGGPSYEQYF. The CDR3 region has the DNA TGTGCCAGCAGCTTAAGCGGGGGGCCCTCCTACGAGCAGTACTTC. The chain couples TRBV7-2 to TRBJ2-7; TRBD2 agrees at 9 bases. V shed 2 bases and J 0 bases; nucleotides not matched to a gene: 2. CDR1 is SGHTA and CDR2 is FQGNSA in the germline V gene. This CDR3 region has 15 residues.

The V gene is TRBV27, the J gene TRBJ1-1; D is uncertain. CDR1 MNHEY and CDR2 SMNVEV come from the germline V gene (reference sequence). The CDR3 covers 13 residues. V dropped 3 bases and J dropped 1 base, with 6 bases sitting between them. The CDR3 sequence is CASSFRENTEAFF. The DNA for the CDR3 is TGTGCCAGCAGTTTCCGAGAGAACACTGAAGCTTTCTTT.

The V and J genes are TRBV29-1 and TRBJ1-2, with D perhaps TRBD1 (5 bases). V gave up 3 bases and J gave up 4 bases, with 15 bases separating them. Germline V lookup: CDR1 SQVTM, CDR2 ANQGSEA. The CDR3 loop spans 14 amino acids. The CDR3 spells CSVDPTGTSYGYTF. CDR3 sequence (DNA): TGCAGCGTTGATCCTACCGGGACGAGCTATGGCTACACCTTC.

The chain employs TRBV19 and TRBJ1-6, with D possibly being TRBD1 (5 bases). Germline V gene data show CDR1 as LNHDA and CDR2 as SQIVND (reference sequence). The CDR3 is made up of 18 amino acids. Trimming left V 6 bases short and J 5 bases short, with 23 bases between. The CDR3 sequence: CASSPDLGWSGNNSPLHF. The CDR3 nucleotides are TGTGCCAGTAGCCCGGATCTAGGGTGGTCAGGGAATAATTCACCCCTCCACTTT.

This clone was detected a few times. V usage is TRBV13 and J usage is TRBJ1-3; the D is unclear. The CDR3 extends over 16 amino acids. V was shortened by 2 bases and J by 0 bases, with 11 bases between the two germline ends. Germline loops: CDR1 PRHDT, CDR2 FYEKMQ (reference sequence). CDR3 region: CASSLRPGSSGNTIYF. Here the CDR3 DNA reads TGTGCCAGCAGCTTACGACCCGGCAGCTCTGGAAACACCATATATTTT.

This clone was seen only once. The chain uses TRBV9 and TRBJ2-1; D remains ambiguous. This CDR3 contains 14 residues. Germline V gene lookup returns CDR1 SGDLS and CDR2 YYNGEE. Trimming removed 4 bases at V and 10 bases at J, with 18 bases between. Here the CDR3 DNA reads TGTGCCAGCAGCACCATTCAAGGGTTCGGAGAGCAGTTCTTC. Its translation: CASSTIQGFGEQFF.

This chain links TRBV5-4 with TRBJ1-1, with 7 bases aligning to TRBD1. J gave up 6 bases and V 4 bases, and 18 bases lay outside the gene matches. From germline, CDR1 is SGHNT and CDR2 YYREEE (reference sequence). The CDR3 totals 17 residues. In nucleotides, the CDR3 is TGTGCCAGCAGCCTCATGGCGGTTCAGGGGGACGGCCCTGAAGCTTTCTTT. It codes for CASSLMAVQGDGPEAFF.

This chain links TRBV7-3 with TRBJ2-1, with D tentatively TRBD2 (6 bases). Trimming left V 0 bases short and J 2 bases short, with 11 bases between. The CDR3 length is 16 residues. CDR1 SGHTA and CDR2 FQGTGA come from the germline V gene. The CDR3 loop reads CASSLTSGLAYNEQFF. In DNA form, the CDR3 reads TGTGCCAGCAGCTTAACTTCGGGACTCGCCTACAATGAGCAGTTCTTC.

The chain combines TRBV7-2 with TRBJ1-1; D is uncertain. The germline V gene encodes CDR1 SGHTA and CDR2 FQGNSA. CDR3 length equals 13 residues. With 2 bases removed from V and 7 bases from J, the gap between germline ends came to 11 bases. In DNA form, the CDR3 reads TGTGCCAGCAGCTTAACGTCAGTGAGTGAAGCTTTCTTT. Encoded protein: CASSLTSVSEAFF.

This clone was seen a few times. This chain uses TRBV7-9 with TRBJ1-5; D is undetermined. Trimming removed 5 bases at V and 3 bases at J, with 14 bases between. Germline V gene sequence: CDR1 SEHNR, CDR2 FQNEAQ (reference sequence). The CDR3 extends over 15 amino acids. CDR3 amino acids: CASSTGRGFNQPQHF. The CDR3 nucleotides are TGTGCCAGCAGCACCGGACGGGGATTCAATCAGCCCCAGCATTTT.

This chain uses TRBV5-1 with TRBJ1-1; unclear D gene. The CDR3 is 13 amino acids. The V end lost 0 bases, the J end lost 8 bases, and 11 bases lay between the germline ends. The germline CDR1 and CDR2 sequences are SGHRS and YFSETQ. Here the CDR3 reads CASSLDMPLEAFF. Written as DNA, the CDR3 is TGCGCCAGCAGCTTGGATATGCCGCTAGAAGCTTTCTTT. The entire variable domain, with the rest obtained from reference TRBV5-1 and TRBJ1-1, is as follows: KAGVTQTPRYLIKTRGQQVTLSCSPISGHRSVSWYQQTPGQGLQFLFEYFSETQRNKGNFPGRFSGRQFSNSRSEMNVSTLELGDSALYLCASSLDMPLEAFFGQGTRLTVV.

This chain joins TRBV27 and TRBJ1-5, with 9 bases lining up with TRBD1. V lost 4 bases, J lost 6 bases, and 16 bases stayed unmatched. This CDR3 has 18 residues. Germline V CDR1 and CDR2: MNHEY, SMNVEV (reference sequence). CDR3 sequence reads: CASSCPPPGQGAGQPQHF. CDR3 nucleotides: TGTGCCAGCAGTTGCCCCCCACCGGGACAGGGTGCTGGTCAGCCCCAGCATTTT.

The chain combines TRBV5-5 with TRBJ1-2; D unclear. Germline-derived CDR1 and CDR2 are SGHKS and YYEKEE (reference sequence). V was shortened by 0 bases and J by 1 base, with 4 bases between the two germline ends. The CDR3 runs to 13 residues. The CDR3 DNA sequence: TGTGCCAGCAGCTTGGGGGGTAACTATGGCTACACCTTC. It yields the protein CASSLGGNYGYTF.

This chain uses TRBV25-1 with TRBJ2-7, with no clear D. The V and J ends lost 2 bases and 2 bases respectively, with 10 bases between them. Germline V lookup: CDR1 MGHDK, CDR2 SYGVNS. CDR3 length: 14 amino acids. CDR3 region: CASSERRPPYEQYF. The CDR3 DNA sequence: TGTGCCAGCAGTGAACGCCGGCCGCCCTACGAGCAGTACTTC.

The chain couples TRBV6-1 to TRBJ2-7; TRBD2 is a possible D gene (6 bases). The CDR3 has 12 amino acids. V lost 9 bases to trimming and J lost 6 bases, with 15 bases between them. Germline loops: CDR1 MNHNS, CDR2 SASEGT. CDR3 nucleotide sequence: TGTGCCAGGAACGGGAGCCGGGGCGAGCAGTACTTC. It codes for CARNGSRGEQYF.